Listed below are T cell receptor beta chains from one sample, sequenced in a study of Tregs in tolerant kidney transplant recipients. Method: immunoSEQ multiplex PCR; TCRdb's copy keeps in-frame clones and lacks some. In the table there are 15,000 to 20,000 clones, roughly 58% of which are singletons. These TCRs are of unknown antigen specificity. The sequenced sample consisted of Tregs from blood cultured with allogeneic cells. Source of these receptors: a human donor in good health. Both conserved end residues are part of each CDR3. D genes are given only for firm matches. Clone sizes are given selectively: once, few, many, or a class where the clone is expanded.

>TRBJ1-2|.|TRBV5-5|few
TGTGCCAGCAGGGGAAGGTATGGCTACACCTTC
CASRGRYGYTF
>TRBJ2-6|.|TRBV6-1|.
TGTGCCAGCAGGAGCTCTGGGGCCAACGTCCTGACTTTC
CASRSSGANVLTF
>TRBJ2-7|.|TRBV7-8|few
TGTGCCAGCAGCAATAGGAGGGTATACGAGCAGTACTTC
CASSNRRVYEQYF
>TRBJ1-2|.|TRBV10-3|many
TGTGCCATCAGTGAGGCGACTCCCGGCGCCTGGTACTATGGCTACACCTTC
CAISEATPGAWYYGYTF
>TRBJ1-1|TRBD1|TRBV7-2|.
TGTGCCAGCAGGCCCGACAGGGCATCTGAAGCTTTCTTT
CASRPDRASEAFF
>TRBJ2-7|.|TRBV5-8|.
TGCGCCAGCAGCCAAGCAATCCTAGGTCCCTACGAGCAGTACTTC
CASSQAILGPYEQYF
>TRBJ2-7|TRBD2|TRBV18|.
TGTGCCAGCTCACCACTCCCCCCAGCGGGAGGGTACGAGCAGTACTTC
CASSPLPPAGGYEQYF
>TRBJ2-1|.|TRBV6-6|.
TGTGCCAGCAGGCGGGACTTCACTCAGTTCTTC
CASRRDFTQFF
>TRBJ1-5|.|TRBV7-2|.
TGTGCCAGCGCCGGGTTGGGGGCACTTAGCAATCAGCCCCAGCATTTT
CASAGLGALSNQPQHF
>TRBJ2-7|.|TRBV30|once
TGTGCCTGGAGATTGGCCAGGGCCTACGAGCAGTACTTC
CAWRLARAYEQYF
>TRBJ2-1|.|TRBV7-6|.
TGTGCCAGCAGCTTAGCGCGCCGGGGTGTTGAGCAGTTCTTC
CASSLARRGVEQFF
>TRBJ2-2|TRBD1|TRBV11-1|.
TGTGCCAGCAGCTTATACGGGACAGGGGATACCGGGGAGCTGTTTTTT
CASSLYGTGDTGELFF
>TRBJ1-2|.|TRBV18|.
TGTGCCAGCTCAAGTGGGACGGAAGCCTATGGCTACACCTTC
CASSSGTEAYGYTF
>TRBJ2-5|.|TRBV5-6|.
TGTGCCAGCAGCTTAATCCCTCCCCAAGAGACCCAGTACTTC
CASSLIPPQETQYF
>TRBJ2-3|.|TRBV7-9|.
TGTGCCAGCCACTGGGGGGGGCCTAGCACAGATACGCAGTATTTT
CASHWGGPSTDTQYF
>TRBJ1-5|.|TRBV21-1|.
TGTGCCAGTGGGGTTAAGTCCCCCCAGCATTTT
CASGVKSPQHF
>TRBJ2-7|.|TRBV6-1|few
TGTGCCAGCAGACCGGGCCCTTCCTACGAGCAGTACTTC
CASRPGPSYEQYF
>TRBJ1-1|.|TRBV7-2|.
TGTGCCAGCAGCTTAGACGGTTACACTGAAGCTTTCTTT
CASSLDGYTEAFF
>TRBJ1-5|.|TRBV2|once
TGTGCCAGCAGTAGACGGAATAGCAATCAGCCCCAGCATTTT
CASSRRNSNQPQHF
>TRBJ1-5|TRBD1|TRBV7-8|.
TGTGCCAGCAGCTTGAGTGCCGGGACAGTTTATAGCAATCAGCCCCAGCATTTT
CASSLSAGTVYSNQPQHF
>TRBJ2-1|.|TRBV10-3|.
TGTGCCATCAGTGATACACCCCGCTACAATGAGCAGTTCTTC
CAISDTPRYNEQFF
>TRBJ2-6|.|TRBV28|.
TGTGCCAGCAGTACCACCGGGACCGCAGGAGGGGCCAACGTCCTGACTTTC
CASSTTGTAGGANVLTF
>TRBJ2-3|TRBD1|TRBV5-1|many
TGCGCCAGCAGCTTTGGTCTCGGGACAGGGAAAAACCGGACGATTATAGATACGCAGTATTTT
CASSFGLGTGKNRTIIDTQYF
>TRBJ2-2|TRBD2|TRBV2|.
TGTGCCAGCAGCCTGCTAGCGGGAGTCACCGGGGAGCTGTTTTTT
CASSLLAGVTGELFF
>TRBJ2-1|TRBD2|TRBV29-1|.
TGCAGCGTCCGTAGCGGGGGGACCTACAATGAGCAGTTCTTC
CSVRSGGTYNEQFF
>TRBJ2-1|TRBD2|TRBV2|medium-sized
TGTGCCAGCAACCCGACTAGCGGGGGGCTCGGTGGCAATGAGCAGTTCTTC
CASNPTSGGLGGNEQFF
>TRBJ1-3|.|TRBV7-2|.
TGTGCCAGCAGCCCGCGGGCGGGAAACACCATATATTTT
CASSPRAGNTIYF
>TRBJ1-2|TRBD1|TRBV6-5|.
TGTGCCAGCAGAATAAGGACAGGGTCCGGCTACACCTTC
CASRIRTGSGYTF
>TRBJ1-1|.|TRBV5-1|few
TGCGCCAGCAGCCGCCTTGCCCCGAACACTGAAGCTTTCTTT
CASSRLAPNTEAFF
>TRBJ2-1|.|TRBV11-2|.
TGTGCCAGCAGCTTAGTTCAGGGGTTTAGCTCCTACAATGAGCAGTTCTTC
CASSLVQGFSSYNEQFF
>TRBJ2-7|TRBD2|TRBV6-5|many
TGTGCCAGCAGTTACTCCGGGACTAGCTACGAGCAGTACTTC
CASSYSGTSYEQYF
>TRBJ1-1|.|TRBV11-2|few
TGTGCCAGCAGCTTAGTCGGAGGGAACACTGAAGCTTTCTTT
CASSLVGGNTEAFF
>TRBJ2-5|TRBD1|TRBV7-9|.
TGTGCCAGCAGACCGACAGGGGAAGAGACCCAGTACTTC
CASRPTGEETQYF
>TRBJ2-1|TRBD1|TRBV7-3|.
TGTGCCAGCAGCTTAAGGACTCCGGGACAGGGTGGCAATGAGCAGTTCTTC
CASSLRTPGQGGNEQFF
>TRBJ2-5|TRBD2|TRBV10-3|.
TGTGCCATCAGTGGGACTAGCAAAGAGACCCAGTACTTC
CAISGTSKETQYF
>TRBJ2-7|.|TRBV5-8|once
TGTGCCAGCAGCTTAAGGAGGGTCCCTACCTACGAGCAGTACTTC
CASSLRRVPTYEQYF
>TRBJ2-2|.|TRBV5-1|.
TGCGCCAGCACTGGCAGGGGCCTTATTGGGGAGCTGTTTTTT
CASTGRGLIGELFF
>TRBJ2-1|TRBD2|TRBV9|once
TGTGCCAGCAGCGTAGAGGAGGCTAGCGGGGTTGCCGGGCAGTTCTTC
CASSVEEASGVAGQFF
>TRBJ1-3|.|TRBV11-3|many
TGTGCCAGCAGCTTTCGTTACGCAAACACCATATATTTT
CASSFRYANTIYF
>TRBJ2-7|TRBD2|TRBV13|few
TGTGCCAGCAGCCCGGGACTAGCGAACTACGAGCAGTACTTC
CASSPGLANYEQYF
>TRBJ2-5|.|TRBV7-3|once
TGTGCCAGCAGCTTATTAAACGGGATGCAAGAGACCCAGTACTTC
CASSLLNGMQETQYF
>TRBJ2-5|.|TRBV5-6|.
TGTGCCAGCAGCTCGCACCGTCTGACGCGAGAGACCCAGTACTTC
CASSSHRLTRETQYF
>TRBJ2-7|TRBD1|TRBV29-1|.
TGCAGCGTGGGACAGGGATCCGAGCAGTACTTC
CSVGQGSEQYF
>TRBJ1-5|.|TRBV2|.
TGTGCCAGCAGTTCCAGGGGTAGCAATCAGCCCCAGCATTTT
CASSSRGSNQPQHF
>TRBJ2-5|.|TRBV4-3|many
TGCGCCAGCAGCCAAGAGGTAGGGAAGATGCAACAGACCCAGTACTTC
CASSQEVGKMQQTQYF